This is a list of T cell receptor beta chains from one sample in a study of vaccination effects on CD4 cells after COVID-19. No cognate antigen is known for these TCRs. Profiled with immunoSEQ multiplex PCR; TCRdb holds only in-frame clones, not every one. Here the sample spans about 71,000 clones, less than 85% being singletons. Specimen: CD4+ T cells from PBMCs cultured without peptide, collected after COVID-19 vaccination. These receptors all stem from a human donor who received a COVID-19 vaccine. Both conserved end residues are part of each CDR3. D genes are given only for firm matches. Expanded clones get a size class; other rows say once, few or many, or leave the size out.

d_gene	v_gene	j_gene	abundance	CDR3nt	CDR3aa
TRBD2	TRBV5-1	TRBJ2-2	.	TGCGCCAGCATCCCCGGGGGGGGAGCCACCGGGGAGCTGTTTTTT	CASIPGGGATGELFF
TRBD1	TRBV5-1	TRBJ1-2	few	TGCGCCAGCAGCTTGGGGGGACAGGGGCCTACTAACTATGGCTACACCTTC	CASSLGGQGPTNYGYTF
.	TRBV25-1	TRBJ1-2	few	TGTGCCAGCAGTGATCCAGGCCGCGGCTACACCTTC	CASSDPGRGYTF
TRBD2	TRBV30	TRBJ2-3	.	TGTGCCTGGAGTTCCGGACTAGCGGGGGGAACTTCCGGCACAGATACGCAGTATTTT	CAWSSGLAGGTSGTDTQYF
TRBD1	TRBV27	TRBJ1-2	once	TGTGCCAGCAGTCCGAGGACAGGGGCTAACTATGGCTACACCTTC	CASSPRTGANYGYTF
.	TRBV6-5	TRBJ2-3	.	TGTGCCAGCAGACTCTCGACCGTAGCAGATACGCAGTATTTT	CASRLSTVADTQYF
.	TRBV7-2	TRBJ2-3	.	TGTGCCAGCAGACCGGTCTCTTGGGATACGCAGTATTTT	CASRPVSWDTQYF
.	TRBV7-2	TRBJ2-2	.	TGTGCCAGCAGTCCCTTGGGCTCGAACACCGGGGAGCTGTTTTTT	CASSPLGSNTGELFF
.	TRBV2	TRBJ2-1	.	TGTGCCAGCAGTCGAGGGGACGGAAAGACCTACAATGAGCAGTTCTTC	CASSRGDGKTYNEQFF
.	TRBV28	TRBJ1-5	.	TGTGCCAGCAGTGCAGGGACACTTAGCAATCAGCCCCAGCATTTT	CASSAGTLSNQPQHF
TRBD1	TRBV19	TRBJ1-1	few	TGTGCCAGTAGTATAGGGCGACAGGGCAGAGAAGCTTTCTTT	CASSIGRQGREAFF
.	TRBV30	TRBJ1-6	.	TGTGCCTGGAGTGGGGTGAAGGGATCACCCCTCCACTTT	CAWSGVKGSPLHF
TRBD1	TRBV12-3/TRBV12-4	TRBJ1-3	.	TGTGCCACCCTACAGGGGAATGGAAACACCATATATTTT	CATLQGNGNTIYF
TRBD2	TRBV6-2/TRBV6-3	TRBJ2-4	.	TGTGCCAGCAGTGGCCGTAGCGGGGGGGCGAGGGATGGAAACATTCAGTACTTC	CASSGRSGGARDGNIQYF
TRBD1	TRBV29-1	TRBJ1-1	few	TGCAGCGTTGAAGAGGGACAGGGACGCAAGGCTTTCTTT	CSVEEGQGRKAFF
TRBD2	TRBV3-1/TRBV3-2	TRBJ2-3	.	TGTGCCAGCAGCCAACGGACTAGCGGGGGGGATGGAGATACGCAGTATTTT	CASSQRTSGGDGDTQYF
.	TRBV4-3	TRBJ2-5	.	TGCGCCAGCAGCCAAGAAGGTCTGGCGGGGAAGAAAGAGACCCAGTACTTC	CASSQEGLAGKKETQYF
TRBD1	TRBV29-1	TRBJ1-2	.	TGCAGCGTCGACCCGACAGGGGGATCTGGCTACACCTTC	CSVDPTGGSGYTF
.	TRBV2	TRBJ1-5	.	TGTGCCAGCAGTGACACGACGGCAGATCAGCCCCAGCATTTT	CASSDTTADQPQHF
.	TRBV9	TRBJ2-1	.	TGTGCCAGCAGCGTAGCGGGGGGCGTACGTACGAATGAGCAGTTCTTC	CASSVAGGVRTNEQFF
TRBD1	TRBV5-1	TRBJ1-6	.	TGCGCCAGCAGCTTGCAGGGGGATAATTCACCCCTCCACTTT	CASSLQGDNSPLHF
.	TRBV2	TRBJ2-3	once	TGTGCCAGCAGGAGGATAGCGGGCACAGATACGCAGTATTTT	CASRRIAGTDTQYF
TRBD1	TRBV28	TRBJ1-5	many	TGTGCCAGCAGCAGTCAGGGGGCACGGCAGCCCCAGCATTTT	CASSSQGARQPQHF
.	TRBV6-2/TRBV6-3	TRBJ1-6	.	TGTGCCAGCAGTTACGGGGACTCACCCCTCCACTTT	CASSYGDSPLHF
TRBD1	TRBV4-1	TRBJ2-5	.	TGCGCCAGCAGCCAAGATAGGACAGGGGAGACCCAGTACTTC	CASSQDRTGETQYF
TRBD1	TRBV5-1	TRBJ1-4	few	TGCGCCAGCAGCTTGTCGGGACAGGGGATATCAACTAATGAAAAACTGTTTTTT	CASSLSGQGISTNEKLFF
.	TRBV12-3/TRBV12-4	TRBJ2-5	.	TGTGCCAGCAGCCGCGGGGAGACCCAGTACTTC	CASSRGETQYF
.	TRBV19	TRBJ1-1	.	TGTGCCAGTTCCCTTGATCGGGGACGTACTGAAGCTTTCTTT	CASSLDRGRTEAFF
.	TRBV28	TRBJ2-3	.	TGTGCCAGCAGCAGACAGAGCACAGATACGCAGTATTTT	CASSRQSTDTQYF
TRBD1	TRBV7-9	TRBJ2-5	.	TGTGCCAGCAGCTCTTCGGGACAGGGGGAAAGGGGGACCCAGTACTTC	CASSSSGQGERGTQYF
TRBD2	TRBV6-6	TRBJ2-2	.	TGTGCCAGCAGAGGACTAGCGGGGGGACCGACCGGGGAGCTGTTTTTT	CASRGLAGGPTGELFF
TRBD1	TRBV6-1	TRBJ2-5	.	TGTGCCAGCAGTGAAATCGGGACAGGGGGCACAGAGACCCAGTACTTC	CASSEIGTGGTETQYF
.	TRBV25-1	TRBJ1-1	.	TGTGCCAGCAGTAGTCTGGCACCCATGAACACTGAAGCTTTCTTT	CASSSLAPMNTEAFF
.	TRBV3-1/TRBV3-2	TRBJ1-2	.	TGTGCCAGCAGCCAGCCAAGTCTCGTCCGTGGCTACACCTTC	CASSQPSLVRGYTF
TRBD1	TRBV5-1	TRBJ1-2	few	TGCGCCAGCAGCGAAGATGGACAGGGCGACGGCTACACCTTC	CASSEDGQGDGYTF
.	TRBV4-3	TRBJ2-6	.	TGCGCCAGCAGCCAGGAAAACAGGGCTGGGGCCAACGTCCTGACTTTC	CASSQENRAGANVLTF